The 32 T cell receptor beta chains below all came from one sample that was sequenced in a study of human T cells and chemical hapten exposure. The time point is: pre-sensitization, week 0. Treatment in this sample: therapeutic diphenylcyclopropenone sensitization with weekly scalp DPC. One entry per CDR3 protein, called by TCRdb with MiXCR from the RACE reads. This sample has over 35,000 distinct CDR3 sequences, with under 12% found just once. The specimen comprised whole blood, sampled in connection with sensitization to the hapten diphenylcyclopropenone (DPC). These receptors were taken from a man aged 30-40 years with alopecia areata. Some clones in this sample may be carry-over from other donors' samples.

Here the CDR3 reads CASSQARASGELFF. The CDR3, as DNA: TGTGCCAGCAGCCAAGCCAGAGCCTCCGGGGAGCTGTTTTTT. This rearrangement joins TRBV4-2 to TRBJ2-2; D gene unclear. The CDR3 is 14 residues long. CDR1 is LGHNA and CDR2 is YNFKEQ in the germline V gene. Trimming shortened V by 1 base and J by 6 bases, and 9 bases separated the two germline ends.

At least ten counts were recorded for this clonotype. This chain uses TRBV11-2 with TRBJ2-3, with a weak D call TRBD2 (7 bases). This CDR3 region has 20 residues. With 0 bases removed from V and 4 bases from J, the gap between germline ends came to 26 bases. Germline loops: CDR1 SGHAT, CDR2 FQNNGV. Written as DNA, the CDR3 is TGTGCCAGCAGCTTAGATCTCGCGGGAGCCGGGACACATATCGCAGATACGCAGTATTTT. Translating it yields CASSLDLAGAGTHIADTQYF.

This clonotype showed up many times. The rearrangement links TRBV29-1 to TRBJ2-3; D may be TRBD1 or TRBD2 (5 bases each). The CDR3 spans 15 residues. V lost 6 bases, J lost 5 bases, and 21 bases lay in between. Germline CDR1 and CDR2: SQVTM and ANQGSEA. The CDR3 bases are TGCAGCGTAACACTCCGGGACCGGGGTGTAGATACGCAGTATTTT. Translated: CSVTLRDRGVDTQYF.

Many counts were recorded for this clonotype. The rearrangement uses TRBV12-3 or TRBV12-4 and TRBJ2-1; tentative D call: TRBD1 (6 bases). With 6 bases removed from V and 6 bases from J, the gap between germline ends came to 12 bases. CDR3 length equals 13 residues. The CDR3 sequence is CASSSQGSNEQFF. CDR3 sequence (DNA): TGTGCCAGCAGCTCACAGGGTAGCAATGAGCAGTTCTTC.

The chain employs TRBV20-1 and TRBJ1-1, with D maybe TRBD1 (6 bases). The CDR3 covers 14 residues. V dropped 0 bases and J dropped 1 base, with 9 bases sitting between them. The germline V gene encodes CDR1 DFQATT and CDR2 SNEGSKA (reference sequence). In DNA, the CDR3 is TGCAGTGCTAGAGACCCGACAGGGAACACTGAAGCTTTCTTT. It specifies CSARDPTGNTEAFF.

This clonotype came up many times. The rearrangement joins TRBV27 to TRBJ1-6; the D is unclear. This CDR3 has 16 amino acids. V lost 6 bases and J lost 2, with 14 bases in between. From germline, CDR1 is MNHEY and CDR2 SMNVEV (reference sequence). In nucleotides, the CDR3 is TGTGCCAGCAGCCTTGCCCCTCCGCCCTATAATTCACCCCTCCACTTT. It translates to CASSLAPPPYNSPLHF.

There are many counts of this clonotype. The chain couples TRBV20-1 to TRBJ1-5; the D is unclear. The CDR3 is 16 amino acids. CDR1 DFQATT and CDR2 SNEGSKA come from the germline V gene (reference sequence). With 0 bases removed from V and 1 base from J, the gap between germline ends came to 13 bases. CDR3 region: CSARDPDGRSNQPQHF. CDR3 nucleotides: TGCAGTGCTAGAGATCCGGACGGGCGCAGCAATCAGCCCCAGCATTTT.

This clonotype was counted between two and nine times. This rearrangement joins TRBV11-3 to TRBJ2-1; perhaps TRBD2 as D (6 bases). V lost 5 bases and J 6 bases, leaving 14 bases between the germline ends. The CDR3 contains 14 residues. The germline V gene has CDR1 SGHNT and CDR2 YENEEA. The CDR3 DNA reads TGTGCCAGCAGCCGAGGAGGGCCATTCAATGAGCAGTTCTTC. Protein: CASSRGGPFNEQFF.

This clonotype was counted a few times. The chain is built from TRBV7-7 and TRBJ2-2, with 8 bases that match TRBD2. The CDR3 totals 18 residues. The ends lost 5 bases at V and 0 bases at J; junction bases unmatched: 11. Looked up from germline, CDR1 is SSHAT and CDR2 is FNYEAQ (reference sequence). Written as DNA, the CDR3 is TGTGCCAGCAGCCGCTTGGTAGCGGGGAGCCCGAACACCGGGGAGCTGTTTTTT. Its protein is CASSRLVAGSPNTGELFF.

Only a few counts were recorded for this clonotype. This chain uses TRBV6-2 or TRBV6-3 with TRBJ2-1; D is undetermined. The CDR3 is 16 residues long. CDR1 MNHEY and CDR2 SVGEGT come from the germline V gene. V was shortened by 0 bases and J by 4 bases, with 13 bases between the two germline ends. CDR3 DNA sequence: TGTGCCAGCAGTTACTCTTTGGGTAGTGCGTACAATGAGCAGTTCTTC. Its protein product is CASSYSLGSAYNEQFF.

This clonotype has a count of ten or more. The chain is built from TRBV11-2 and TRBJ2-7, with 8 nucleotides matching TRBD2. CDR3 length: 14 amino acids. J gave up 4 bases and V 5 bases, and 7 bases lay outside the gene matches. Per the germline V gene, CDR1 is SGHAT and CDR2 is FQNNGV. CDR3 residues: CASSASGGPYEQYF. The CDR3 nucleotides are TGTGCCAGCAGCGCAAGCGGGGGCCCGTACGAGCAGTACTTC.

Ten or more counts support this clonotype. The J gene is TRBJ2-3, the V gene TRBV11-2; tentative D call: TRBD2 (5 bases). The germline V gene has CDR1 SGHAT and CDR2 FQNNGV. The V and J ends lost 2 bases and 1 base respectively, with 7 bases between them. CDR3 size: 14 residues. CDR3 DNA: TGTGCCAGCAGCTTACAGAGGGGCACAGATACGCAGTATTTT. It translates to CASSLQRGTDTQYF.

In this sample, this clonotype turned up a few times. The chain carries TRBV7-9 and TRBJ1-4; perhaps TRBD1 as D (5 bases). Trimming took off 3 bases at V and 8 bases at J, with 13 bases between the two ends. CDR1 SEHNR and CDR2 FQNEAQ come from the germline V gene (reference sequence). CDR3 length: 14 residues. The chain's CDR3 is CASSLGTRAEKLFF. The CDR3 DNA sequence: TGTGCCAGCAGCTTGGGGACCCGGGCGGAAAAACTGTTTTTT.

The chain joins TRBV7-8 to TRBJ2-4; D might be TRBD2 (6 bases). Germline V gene data show CDR1 as SGHVS and CDR2 as FQNEAQ. V was shortened by 5 bases and J by 0 bases, with 14 bases between the two germline ends. CDR3 size: 16 residues. CDR3 protein: CASSPGTSRAKNIQYF. The CDR3 nucleotides read TGTGCCAGCAGCCCCGGGACTTCCCGAGCCAAAAACATTCAGTACTTC.

V is TRBV6-2 or TRBV6-3 and J is TRBJ2-3, with 13 bases lining up with TRBD2. V gave up 7 bases and J gave up 5 bases; unmatched junction bases: 12. The germline CDR1 and CDR2 sequences are MNHEY and SVGEGT. The CDR3 has 17 residues. CDR3 DNA: TGTGCCAGCACCAGACTAGCGGGAGGCACCGTGGGAGATACGCAGTATTTT. This encodes CASTRLAGGTVGDTQYF.

The table lists this clonotype with many counts. V usage is TRBV7-2 and J usage is TRBJ2-2; D might be TRBD1 (6 bases). This CDR3 comprises 14 residues. V was shortened by 9 bases and J by 1 base, with 12 bases between the two germline ends. Germline V gene lookup returns CDR1 SGHTA and CDR2 FQGNSA. This CDR3 is CASRKQGNTGELFF. CDR3 bases: TGTGCCAGTAGGAAACAGGGGAACACCGGGGAGCTGTTTTTT. The full variable domain, its missing parts supplied by reference TRBV7-2 and TRBJ2-2, is GAGVSQSPSNKVTEKGKDVELRCDPISGHTALYWYRQSLGQGLEFLIYFQGNSAPDKSGLPSDRFSAERTGGSVSTLTIQRTQQEDSAVYLCASRKQGNTGELFFGEGSRLTVL.

This clonotype occurred many times. The chain has TRBV6-6 and TRBJ2-5, with D tentatively TRBD2 (6 bases). V lost 5 bases and J lost 2, with 12 bases in between. CDR1 and CDR2 from the germline V gene are MNHNY and SVGAGI (reference sequence). This CDR3 spans 14 amino acids. CDR3 coding DNA: TGTGCCAGCAGTATTCCGGGAGAACAAGAGACCCAGTACTTC. As protein: CASSIPGEQETQYF.

This sequence joins TRBV11-2 and TRBJ2-7; TRBD1 agrees at 9 bases. V was clipped by 5 bases and J by 2 bases; unmatched bases: 7. CDR1 is SGHAT and CDR2 is FQNNGV in the germline V gene. The CDR3 totals 15 residues. The CDR3 DNA reads as TGTGCCAGCAGCCTAGGGGGACAGGGAACCTACGAGCAGTACTTC. Translation gives CASSLGGQGTYEQYF. The entire variable domain, with the rest obtained from reference TRBV11-2 and TRBJ2-7, is as follows: EAGVAQSPRYKIIEKRQSVAFWCNPISGHATLYWYQQILGQGPKLLIQFQNNGVVDDSQLPKDRFSAERLKGVDSTLKIQPAKLEDSAVYLCASSLGGQGTYEQYFGPGTRLTVT.

The V and J genes are TRBV3-1 and TRBJ2-2; no reliable D call. Per the germline V gene, CDR1 is LGHDT and CDR2 is YNNKEL (reference sequence). The CDR3 sequence is 15 residues long. Trimming stripped 0 bases from V and 0 bases from J, with 5 bases between. CDR3 bases: TGTGCCAGCAGCCAAGAGTGGCCGAACACCGGGGAGCTGTTTTTT. This codes for CASSQEWPNTGELFF.

This clonotype occurred many times. The chain carries TRBV19 and TRBJ2-6; 8 bases match TRBD1. Germline loops: CDR1 LNHDA, CDR2 SQIVND (reference sequence). The CDR3 is 16 amino acids. V trimming: 5 bases; J trimming: 1 base; junction bases outside the gene matches: 4. CDR3 DNA sequence: TGTGCCAGTAGTGCCCGGACAGGGTCTGGGGCCAACGTCCTGACTTTC. It is translated as CASSARTGSGANVLTF.

The V gene is TRBV4-3, the J gene TRBJ2-5; no reliable D call. CDR1 is LGHNA, CDR2 YSLEER, per germline. Trimming removed 2 bases at V and 3 bases at J, with 13 bases between. The CDR3 spans 15 residues. This chain's CDR3 is CASSQNPTGKETQYF. The CDR3, as DNA: TGCGCCAGCAGCCAAAACCCAACTGGCAAAGAGACCCAGTACTTC.

The table lists this clonotype with a few counts. This sequence joins TRBV3-1 and TRBJ1-4, with D hard to call. Germline CDR1 LGHDT, CDR2 YNNKEL (reference sequence). The V end was cut by 1 base, the J end by 7 bases, with 7 bases between. CDR3 length: 13 amino acids. CDR3 bases: TGTGCCAGCAGCCAAGTGACGAGTGAAAAACTGTTTTTT. Amino acids: CASSQVTSEKLFF.

This clonotype was observed a few times. The rearrangement links TRBV18 to TRBJ2-2; D remains ambiguous. The CDR3 sequence is 11 residues long. Trimming removed 2 bases at V and 10 bases at J, with 5 bases between. Germline-derived CDR1 and CDR2 are KGHSH and LQKENI. CDR3 sequence reads: CASSPKVELFF. The CDR3 DNA is TGTGCCAGCTCACCAAAAGTGGAGCTGTTTTTT.

The chain employs TRBV10-3 and TRBJ2-3; D is perhaps TRBD1 or TRBD2 (5 bases each). Trimming removed 0 bases from V and 4 bases from J, with 11 bases in between. CDR1 is ENHRY and CDR2 is SYGVKD in the germline V gene. There are 15 residues in the CDR3. CDR3 in amino acids: CAISESRGASDTQYF. For the CDR3, the DNA is TGTGCCATCAGTGAGTCGAGGGGCGCGTCAGATACGCAGTATTTT.

Comment on this clonotype: A single base separates this from a much larger clone, so it may be a read error. The chain employs TRBV20-1 and TRBJ2-3; D is possibly TRBD2 (5 bases). Trimming stripped 3 bases from V and 7 bases from J, with 17 bases between. The CDR3 loop spans 14 amino acids. CDR1 and CDR2 (germline): DFQATT, SNEGSKA (reference sequence). The CDR3 protein is CSARISEAGYTQYF. DNA for the CDR3: TGCAGTGCTAGGATTAGCGAGGCTGGGTATACGCAGTATTTT.

J is TRBJ1-5 and V is TRBV19; TRBD1 aligns across 7 bases. Germline V CDR1 and CDR2: LNHDA, SQIVND (reference sequence). V lost 2 bases, J lost 6 bases, and 4 bases stayed unmatched. The CDR3 loop spans 14 amino acids. Here the CDR3 reads CASSIQGGGQPQHF. Written as DNA, the CDR3 is TGTGCCAGTAGTATACAAGGGGGCGGTCAGCCCCAGCATTTT. The full variable domain, its missing parts supplied by reference TRBV19 and TRBJ1-5, is DGGITQSPKYLFRKEGQNVTLSCEQNLNHDAMYWYRQDPGQGLRLIYYSQIVNDFQKGDIAEGYSVSREKKESFPLTVTSAQKNPTAFYLCASSIQGGGQPQHFGDGTRLSIL.

This clonotype was detected many times. This chain uses TRBV5-6 with TRBJ2-3; TRBD2 is a possible D gene (6 bases). The V gene lost 3 bases and the J gene lost 2 bases, with 13 bases spanning the gap. Germline V gives CDR1 SGHDT, CDR2 YYEEEE. The CDR3 sequence is 15 residues long. CDR3 coding DNA: TGTGCCAGCAGCTGGGGAGGTTTTAACACAGATACGCAGTATTTT. Translation: CASSWGGFNTDTQYF.

As concerns this clonotype: Just one base apart from a much larger clone, this may be a read error. The genes are TRBV2 and TRBJ2-5, with no clear D. Trimming removed 8 bases at V and 8 bases at J, with 12 bases between. The CDR3 sequence is 11 residues long. The germline gives CDR1 SNHLY, CDR2 FYNNEI. The chain's CDR3 is CASCVEDTQYF. CDR3 nucleotides: TGTGCCAGCTGTGTCGAGGATACCCAGTACTTC.

V gene TRBV7-2 combines with J gene TRBJ2-3; 11 bases are shared with TRBD2. This CDR3 comprises 20 residues. Germline lookup yields CDR1 SGHTA and CDR2 FQGNSA. V shed 5 bases and J 0 bases; nucleotides not matched to a gene: 16. Here the CDR3 reads CASSGRGTSGGRFSTDTQYF. The CDR3 coding sequence is TGTGCCAGCAGCGGCAGGGGTACTAGCGGGGGCCGATTTAGCACAGATACGCAGTATTTT.

This clonotype was observed at least ten times. CDR3 loop: CASAYQGTEAFF. In nucleotides, the CDR3 is TGTGCCAGCGCTTACCAGGGCACTGAAGCTTTCTTT. The gene calls are TRBV27 and TRBJ1-1; the D gene is possibly TRBD1 (5 bases). The CDR3 totals 12 residues. The ends were cut back, 8 bases at V and 4 bases at J, with 11 bases in the middle. Germline V gives CDR1 MNHEY, CDR2 SMNVEV (reference sequence).

The genes are TRBV27 and TRBJ1-1; TRBD1 aligns across 8 bases. The germline CDR1 and CDR2 sequences are MNHEY and SMNVEV (reference sequence). This CDR3 comprises 15 residues. The J segment lost 5 bases and the V segment lost 4 bases, leaving 9 bases of the junction unmatched. CDR3 DNA: TGTGCCAGCAGTTCGACAGGGGCGGTGTGGACTGAAGCTTTCTTT. It specifies CASSSTGAVWTEAFF.

The V gene is TRBV19, the J gene TRBJ2-1; 7 bases map to TRBD1. This CDR3 is built from 15 residues. Germline V CDR1 and CDR2: LNHDA, SQIVND (reference sequence). Losses at the gene ends were 3 bases for V and 3 bases for J; bases not matched to a gene: 5. The CDR3 DNA reads TGTGCCAGTAGTATCACAGGGGCCCGCTACAATGAGCAGTTCTTC. Translated, it gives CASSITGARYNEQFF.